These T cell receptor beta chains were read from a single sample in a study of T cell responses to AZD1222 COVID-19 vaccine. Produced via immunoSEQ multiplex PCR; TCRdb's table is partial and in-frame only. The profile shows roughly 80,000 clones, more than 75% of them singletons. This material consisted of peripheral blood, taken on day 0 of AZD1222 vaccination. The receptors come from an adult in good health. CDR3s include the opening cysteine and the closing phenylalanine or tryptophan. Each record gives: clone size, V gene, J gene, D gene, CDR3 protein, CDR3 DNA. The D gene is left open where the match is weak. Clone size is not always given. Where it is, it says once, few, many or a class for expanded clones.

clone size: .; V gene: TRBV11-2; J gene: TRBJ2-3; D gene: TRBD2; CDR3 protein: CASSFDPAGGRDTQYF; CDR3 DNA: TGTGCCAGCAGCTTTGATCCCGCGGGAGGGCGCGATACGCAGTATTTT
clone size: .; V gene: TRBV5-5; J gene: TRBJ1-1; D gene: .; CDR3 protein: CASSWEGGRGTEAFF; CDR3 DNA: TGTGCCAGCAGCTGGGAAGGGGGGCGCGGAACTGAAGCTTTCTTT
clone size: .; V gene: TRBV10-3; J gene: TRBJ1-1; D gene: TRBD1; CDR3 protein: CAISRTGENTEAFF; CDR3 DNA: TGTGCCATCAGCCGGACAGGGGAGAACACTGAAGCTTTCTTT
clone size: .; V gene: TRBV7-9; J gene: TRBJ1-2; D gene: .; CDR3 protein: CASRRGTHYGYTF; CDR3 DNA: TGTGCCAGCAGAAGGGGGACGCACTATGGCTACACCTTC
clone size: .; V gene: TRBV7-3; J gene: TRBJ1-5; D gene: .; CDR3 protein: CASSPRSGTELRSNQPQHF; CDR3 DNA: TGTGCCAGCAGCCCCCGCTCGGGAACAGAGCTTCGGAGCAATCAGCCCCAGCATTTT
clone size: .; V gene: TRBV30; J gene: TRBJ1-1; D gene: TRBD1; CDR3 protein: CAWTGTGDTAFF; CDR3 DNA: TGTGCCTGGACCGGGACAGGGGATACCGCTTTCTTT
clone size: .; V gene: TRBV6-5; J gene: TRBJ2-5; D gene: .; CDR3 protein: CASRVGGAGETQYF; CDR3 DNA: TGTGCCAGCAGGGTTGGGGGGGCCGGAGAGACCCAGTACTTC
clone size: .; V gene: TRBV29-1; J gene: TRBJ1-4; D gene: .; CDR3 protein: CSVGDKLSTTNEKLFF; CDR3 DNA: TGCAGCGTGGGAGACAAGCTCTCGACAACTAATGAAAAACTGTTTTTT
clone size: .; V gene: TRBV6-6; J gene: TRBJ2-3; D gene: .; CDR3 protein: CASSPWRGDADTQYF; CDR3 DNA: TGTGCCAGCAGTCCTTGGCGTGGTGATGCAGATACGCAGTATTTT
clone size: .; V gene: TRBV7-9; J gene: TRBJ1-2; D gene: .; CDR3 protein: CASSLTSGREGYTF; CDR3 DNA: TGTGCCAGCAGCCTGACTTCCGGACGGGAGGGCTACACCTTC
clone size: .; V gene: TRBV11-1; J gene: TRBJ2-5; D gene: TRBD1; CDR3 protein: CASSRGTGETQYF; CDR3 DNA: TGTGCCAGCAGCCGTGGGACAGGGGAGACCCAGTACTTC
clone size: .; V gene: TRBV7-3; J gene: TRBJ2-1; D gene: .; CDR3 protein: CASSLVGARNEQFF; CDR3 DNA: TGTGCCAGCAGCTTAGTGGGAGCGAGGAATGAGCAGTTCTTC
clone size: .; V gene: TRBV6-1; J gene: TRBJ1-5; D gene: .; CDR3 protein: CASSEAPLGPPQHF; CDR3 DNA: TGTGCCAGCAGTGAAGCGCCCCTGGGGCCGCCCCAGCATTTT
clone size: .; V gene: TRBV4-3; J gene: TRBJ2-1; D gene: .; CDR3 protein: CASSQDRREFGNEQFF; CDR3 DNA: TGCGCCAGCAGCCAAGATCGGCGGGAATTTGGTAATGAGCAGTTCTTC
clone size: .; V gene: TRBV11-3; J gene: TRBJ2-1; D gene: .; CDR3 protein: CASSRNNEQFF; CDR3 DNA: TGTGCCAGCAGCAGAAATAATGAGCAGTTCTTC
clone size: .; V gene: TRBV6-4; J gene: TRBJ2-3; D gene: .; CDR3 protein: CASSITLSGTQYF; CDR3 DNA: TGTGCCAGCAGTATTACCCTTAGCGGTACGCAGTATTTT
clone size: .; V gene: TRBV11-3; J gene: TRBJ2-7; D gene: TRBD2; CDR3 protein: CASSLAGLDSYEQYF; CDR3 DNA: TGTGCCAGCAGCCTAGCGGGGCTCGACTCCTACGAGCAGTACTTC
clone size: .; V gene: TRBV6-6; J gene: TRBJ1-2; D gene: .; CDR3 protein: CATQAGDGGSYGYTF; CDR3 DNA: TGTGCCACCCAGGCGGGGGATGGAGGGAGCTATGGCTACACCTTC
clone size: .; V gene: TRBV9; J gene: TRBJ1-6; D gene: TRBD1; CDR3 protein: CASSVLGTGSPLHF; CDR3 DNA: TGTGCCAGCAGCGTCCTCGGGACAGGGTCACCCCTCCACTTT
clone size: .; V gene: TRBV5-1; J gene: TRBJ1-1; D gene: .; CDR3 protein: CASSVTGTGNTEAFF; CDR3 DNA: TGCGCCAGCAGCGTTACCGGGACGGGGAACACTGAAGCTTTCTTT
clone size: .; V gene: TRBV7-9; J gene: TRBJ2-2; D gene: .; CDR3 protein: CASSLQVTGELFF; CDR3 DNA: TGTGCCAGCAGCCTACAGGTGACCGGGGAGCTGTTTTTT
clone size: .; V gene: TRBV9; J gene: TRBJ1-2; D gene: TRBD1; CDR3 protein: CASSPRQGIKGYTF; CDR3 DNA: TGTGCCAGCAGCCCCAGACAGGGGATTAAAGGCTACACCTTC
clone size: .; V gene: TRBV7-2; J gene: TRBJ2-5; D gene: .; CDR3 protein: CASSLILETQYF; CDR3 DNA: TGTGCCAGCAGCTTAATCCTCGAGACCCAGTACTTC
clone size: .; V gene: TRBV27; J gene: TRBJ2-1; D gene: .; CDR3 protein: CASSLGLYNEQFF; CDR3 DNA: TGTGCCAGCAGTTTGGGACTTTACAATGAGCAGTTCTTC
clone size: .; V gene: TRBV4-1; J gene: TRBJ2-7; D gene: TRBD1; CDR3 protein: CASSRSSGQGPYEQYF; CDR3 DNA: TGCGCCAGCAGCCGAAGCTCCGGACAGGGTCCGTACGAGCAGTACTTC
clone size: .; V gene: TRBV7-9; J gene: TRBJ2-7; D gene: .; CDR3 protein: CASPPPQAYRSQGWVEQYF; CDR3 DNA: TGTGCCAGCCCCCCCCCTCAAGCTTACCGGAGCCAGGGCTGGGTCGAGCAGTACTTC
clone size: .; V gene: TRBV7-9; J gene: TRBJ1-2; D gene: TRBD1; CDR3 protein: CASSPQGAINYGYTF; CDR3 DNA: TGTGCCAGCAGCCCCCAGGGGGCGATTAACTATGGCTACACCTTC
clone size: .; V gene: TRBV24-1; J gene: TRBJ1-5; D gene: .; CDR3 protein: CATSDTLGSQPQHF; CDR3 DNA: TGTGCCACCAGTGATACCCTCGGATCCCAGCCCCAGCATTTT
clone size: .; V gene: TRBV23-1; J gene: TRBJ1-4; D gene: .; CDR3 protein: CASSLSRSDEKLFF; CDR3 DNA: TGCGCCAGCAGTCTTTCCAGGTCAGATGAAAAACTGTTTTTT
clone size: .; V gene: TRBV30; J gene: TRBJ1-2; D gene: .; CDR3 protein: CAWRGRYIYGYTF; CDR3 DNA: TGTGCCTGGAGGGGACGGTATATTTATGGCTACACCTTC
clone size: .; V gene: TRBV11-3; J gene: TRBJ2-3; D gene: TRBD2; CDR3 protein: CASSLTGWLAGPQGDTQYF; CDR3 DNA: TGTGCCAGCAGCCTGACAGGGTGGCTAGCGGGGCCCCAAGGGGATACGCAGTATTTT
clone size: .; V gene: TRBV11-3; J gene: TRBJ1-4; D gene: .; CDR3 protein: CASSNRGTVEKLFF; CDR3 DNA: TGTGCCAGCAGCAACCGCGGGACCGTCGAAAAACTGTTTTTT
clone size: .; V gene: TRBV4-2; J gene: TRBJ1-1; D gene: .; CDR3 protein: CASSQPHPGGTEAFF; CDR3 DNA: TGTGCCAGCAGCCAACCTCACCCGGGGGGGACTGAAGCTTTCTTT
clone size: .; V gene: TRBV30; J gene: TRBJ1-3; D gene: .; CDR3 protein: CAWSQGSGNTIYF; CDR3 DNA: TGTGCCTGGAGTCAAGGGTCTGGAAACACCATATATTTT
clone size: .; V gene: TRBV11-3; J gene: TRBJ2-2; D gene: .; CDR3 protein: CASALIGSGTGELFF; CDR3 DNA: TGTGCCAGCGCCCTTATAGGGTCGGGCACCGGGGAGCTGTTTTTT
clone size: .; V gene: TRBV11-3; J gene: TRBJ1-1; D gene: .; CDR3 protein: CASSLDTITEAFF; CDR3 DNA: TGTGCCAGCAGCTTAGACACGATTACCGAAGCTTTCTTT
clone size: .; V gene: TRBV5-1; J gene: TRBJ2-3; D gene: .; CDR3 protein: CATRQGGDTDTQYF; CDR3 DNA: TGCGCCACCCGTCAGGGGGGGGACACAGATACGCAGTATTTT
clone size: .; V gene: TRBV28; J gene: TRBJ1-2; D gene: .; CDR3 protein: CASMASDYGYTF; CDR3 DNA: TGTGCCAGCATGGCGAGCGACTATGGCTACACCTTC
clone size: once; V gene: TRBV24-1; J gene: TRBJ2-5; D gene: .; CDR3 protein: CATSGAGKETQYF; CDR3 DNA: TGTGCCACCAGTGGAGCAGGGAAGGAGACCCAGTACTTC
clone size: .; V gene: TRBV7-9; J gene: TRBJ2-1; D gene: TRBD1; CDR3 protein: CASSPPTGLNEQFF; CDR3 DNA: TGTGCCAGCAGCCCCCCGACAGGGTTGAATGAGCAGTTCTTC
clone size: .; V gene: TRBV5-6; J gene: TRBJ1-2; D gene: .; CDR3 protein: CASRPDTDYGYTF; CDR3 DNA: TGTGCCAGCAGACCTGACACGGACTATGGCTACACCTTC
clone size: once; V gene: TRBV5-6; J gene: TRBJ1-6; D gene: .; CDR3 protein: CASSFANSLNSPLHF; CDR3 DNA: TGTGCCAGCAGCTTCGCCAACTCCCTTAATTCACCCCTCCACTTT